Below are 7 T cell receptor beta chains sequenced from a single sample in a study of blood T cell repertoires in COVID-19. The protocol was immunoSEQ multiplex PCR, while the TCRdb copy is restricted to in-frame clones and leaves out a portion. Found here are 350,000 to 450,000 clones, approximately 91% of them singletons; the top ten hold over 0.7%. The sequencing input was PBMCs or T cells enriched from blood (not recorded which). These receptor sequences come from a woman in her thirties or forties who had been exposed to COVID-19.

The CDR3 DNA reads TGTGCCAGCAGCCCCACGCCACGAGGAGAGACCCAGTACTTC. Translating it yields CASSPTPRGETQYF. The chain uses TRBV7-8 and TRBJ2-5; D not certain. Germline V gene sequence: CDR1 SGHVS, CDR2 FQNEAQ. Trimming pared 5 bases from V and 4 bases from J, leaving 14 bases between. The CDR3 totals 14 residues.

The chain links TRBV6-5 to TRBJ2-7; TRBD2 aligns across 8 bases. Germline-derived CDR1 and CDR2 are MNHEY and SVGAGI. This CDR3 region has 15 residues. V lost 5 bases, J lost 0 bases, and 6 bases stayed unmatched. In DNA, the CDR3 is TGTGCCAGCAGTACTAGCGGACGACTCTCCTACGAGCAGTACTTC. Residues: CASSTSGRLSYEQYF.

The chain links TRBV7-9 to TRBJ2-7, with 9 bases identical to TRBD1. V lost 4 bases and J lost 5; bases outside the gene matches: 12. This CDR3 spans 16 amino acids. The germline V gene encodes CDR1 SEHNR and CDR2 FQNEAQ (reference sequence). CDR3 nucleotide sequence: TGTGCCAGCAGCTCGTACGGGGGACAGGGCAACCACGAGCAGTACTTC. It yields the protein CASSSYGGQGNHEQYF. Complete variable domain (other parts from reference TRBV7-9 and TRBJ2-7): DTGVSQNPRHKITKRGQNVTFRCDPISEHNRLYWYRQTLGQGPEFLTYFQNEAQLEKSRLLSDRFSAERPKGSFSTLEIQRTEQGDSAMYLCASSSYGGQGNHEQYFGPGTRLTVT.

This chain links TRBV11-3 with TRBJ1-1; 7 positions match TRBD1. This CDR3 region has 16 residues. Germline-derived CDR1 and CDR2 are SGHNT and YENEEA. V shed 5 bases and J 1 base; nucleotides not matched to a gene: 10. CDR3 region: CASSASLQGRNTEAFF. DNA for the CDR3: TGTGCCAGCAGCGCGTCGTTACAGGGGCGGAACACTGAAGCTTTCTTT. The variable domain in full, completed from reference TRBV11-3 and TRBJ1-1, reads EAGVVQSPRYKIIEKKQPVAFWCNPISGHNTLYWYLQNLGQGPELLIRYENEEAVDDSQLPKDRFSAERLKGVDSTLKIQPAELGDSAVYLCASSASLQGRNTEAFFGQGTRLTVV.

The chain combines TRBV3-1 (or the pseudogene TRBV3-2) with TRBJ2-1; D may be TRBD1 (6 bases). This CDR3 region has 14 residues. With 8 bases removed from V and 2 bases from J, the gap between germline ends came to 13 bases. Germline CDR1 LGHDT, CDR2 YNNKEL (reference sequence). The CDR3 DNA sequence: TGTGCCAGCGGTAGGCAGGGGACCTACAATGAGCAGTTCTTC. Its translation is CASGRQGTYNEQFF.

The rearrangement joins TRBV7-9 to TRBJ2-7, with 8 bases identical to TRBD1. The germline gives CDR1 SEHNR, CDR2 FQNEAQ (reference sequence). V shed 1 base and J 0 bases; nucleotides not matched to a gene: 11. CDR3 length: 18 residues. CDR3 loop: CASSLGTGMSLSSYEQYF. The DNA of the CDR3 is TGTGCCAGCAGCTTAGGGACAGGGATGTCCCTTAGCTCCTACGAGCAGTACTTC.

This sequence joins TRBV7-8 and TRBJ1-4, with D perhaps TRBD1 (6 bases). The germline V gene has CDR1 SGHVS and CDR2 FQNEAQ. This CDR3 region has 14 residues. V lost 3 bases to trimming and J lost 7 bases, with 12 bases between them. CDR3 region: CASSLRGEGEKLFF. In DNA form, the CDR3 reads TGTGCCAGCAGCTTGAGGGGGGAGGGTGAAAAACTGTTTTTT.